The clone carrying this T cell receptor (beta chain) was picked up a small number of times. The TCR beta CDR3 regions underwent amplification using RNA transcripts as the source. The TCR CDR3 first-round RT-PCR relied on the HTBI primer set. TCRdb used MiXCR to reprocess the multiplex PCR reads, holding one entry per CDR3 protein. The sample has 400,000 or so distinct CDR3 sequences, about 14% seen once. The sample belongs to a study of T cells in Graves' hyperthyroidism and ophthalmopathy. Across the whole study: Blood from the periphery was taken at initial diagnosis, before any treatment.

Germline V gene data show CDR1 as KGHDR and CDR2 as SFDVKD. The CDR3 length is 13 residues. V dropped 5 bases and J dropped 0 bases, with 4 bases sitting between them. Inclusion characteristics of ophthalmopathy patients comprised a Clinical Activity Score of at least 3, a NOSPECS grade of at least 4, and duration under 3 months. Specimen: blood. The V and J genes are TRBV24-1 and TRBJ2-1; D call uncertain. The source is a woman in her twenties or thirties with Graves' ophthalmopathy. The DNA of the CDR3 is TGTGCCACCAGTGTCGGCTCCTACAATGAGCAGTTCTTC. This encodes CATSVGSYNEQFF.